This T cell receptor beta chain was sequenced during a study of blood T cell repertoires in COVID-19. The wider study: COVID-19 samples from acute and convalescent phases originated in the United States, Italy and Spain. T cells, B-cell-depleted T cells, or PBMCs provided the cDNA or gDNA that served as material.

Clones were sequenced by immunoSEQ multiplex PCR, and TCRdb holds only the in-frame ones, with some missing. The table shows roughly 410,000 clones, with about 89% occurring only once. This clone came up once. This TCR was recovered from a woman in her forties with COVID-19, enrolled during active disease. Material: peripheral blood.

The CDR3 loop reads CACPASDSEAFF. The CDR3 DNA follows: TGTGCCTGCCCAGCGAGTGACAGTGAAGCTTTCTTT. The chain uses TRBV7-9 and TRBJ1-1; possible D gene TRBD1, 5 bases. V lost 11 bases and J 7 bases, leaving 17 bases between the germline ends. Looked up from germline, CDR1 is SEHNR and CDR2 is FQNEAQ (reference sequence). The CDR3 runs 12 residues. Full variable domain (rest looked up from reference TRBV7-9 and TRBJ1-1): DTGVSQNPRHKITKRGQNVTFRCDPISEHNRLYWYRQTLGQGPEFLTYFQNEAQLEKSRLLSDRFSAERPKGSFSTLEIQRTEQGDSAMYLCACPASDSEAFFGQGTRLTVV.